What follows are 5 T cell receptor beta chains derived from one specimen sequenced in a study of T cell responses to AZD1222 COVID-19 vaccine. Repertoires were generated with immunoSEQ multiplex PCR, while TCRdb's copy carries only in-frame clones and drops some. The table lists about 120,000 clones, about nine tenths of them singletons. Source: peripheral blood, taken on day 0 of AZD1222 vaccination. The receptors here all came from an adult in good health.

V gene TRBV5-8 combines with J gene TRBJ2-1, with 10 bases matching TRBD1. Looked up from germline, CDR1 is SGHTS and CDR2 is YDEGEE. The CDR3 covers 12 residues. Trimming removed 9 bases from V and 8 bases from J; junction bases left unmatched: 5. CDR3 sequence (DNA): TGTGCCATCTCGACAGGGGGCGATGAGCAGTTCTTC. The encoded protein is CAISTGGDEQFF.

The chain uses TRBV10-3 and TRBJ2-3; 14 bases are shared with TRBD2. Trimming at V came to 5 bases and at J to 5 bases, leaving 12 bases not matched to a gene. Germline assignment: CDR1 ENHRY and CDR2 SYGVKD. The CDR3 covers 18 residues. CDR3 amino acids: CAISTGTSGGKAGDTQYF. For the CDR3, the DNA is TGTGCCATCAGTACGGGGACTAGCGGGGGAAAAGCAGGAGATACGCAGTATTTT.

The rearrangement links TRBV11-3 to TRBJ1-1, with 10 bases aligning to TRBD1. CDR1 is SGHNT and CDR2 is YENEEA in the germline V gene. The CDR3 covers 15 residues. J gave up 1 base and V 5 bases, and 4 bases lay outside the gene matches. Here the CDR3 reads CASSPRQGANTEAFF. The CDR3 DNA reads TGTGCCAGCAGCCCGCGACAGGGGGCGAACACTGAAGCTTTCTTT.

The chain uses TRBV6-2 or TRBV6-3 and TRBJ1-1; D is possibly TRBD1 (5 bases). The CDR3 has 16 residues. Germline-derived CDR1 and CDR2 are MNHEY and SVGEGT. V was trimmed by 2 bases and J by 1 base, leaving 14 bases between them. The CDR3 bases are TGTGCCAGCAGTTACGGCAGGGCGGGAGCGAACACTGAAGCTTTCTTT. It codes for CASSYGRAGANTEAFF.

The J gene is TRBJ1-1, the V gene TRBV6-5; D possibly corresponds to TRBD1 (5 bases). CDR1 MNHEY and CDR2 SVGAGI come from the germline V gene. The CDR3 extends over 14 amino acids. Between the trimmed V and J ends, which lost 4 bases and 0 bases, there was a span of 9 bases. The CDR3 region is CASSLGRMNTEAFF. The CDR3 DNA follows: TGTGCCAGCAGTTTGGGACGGATGAACACTGAAGCTTTCTTT.